The rows below give T cell receptor beta chains drawn from one sample of a study of human T cells and chemical hapten exposure. TCRdb processed the RACE reads anew with MiXCR; each CDR3 protein has one entry. The data show a few hundred thousand distinct CDR3 sequences, around 5.5% seen once. The sample consisted of whole blood, taken in connection with sensitization to the hapten diphenylcyclopropenone (DPC). Receptors were obtained from a woman between 18 and 29 years old with alopecia areata. Some clones in this sample may be carry-over from other donors' samples. Both conserved end residues are part of each CDR3. The D gene is left open where the match is weak. Clone size, where shown, is once, few, many, or a class for clones that have expanded.

clone_size	d_call	v_call	j_call	cdr3_aa	cdr3_nt
NA	TRBD2	TRBV7-2	TRBJ2-7	CASSQMGLEVYEQYF	TGTGCCAGCAGCCAAATGGGACTAGAGGTCTACGAGCAGTACTTC
NA	NA	TRBV6-2/TRBV6-3	TRBJ1-5	CASSYGQAYQPQHF	TGTGCCAGCAGTTACGGGCAGGCTTATCAGCCCCAGCATTTT
many	NA	TRBV10-3	TRBJ1-1	CAIRRDMNTEAFF	TGTGCCATCAGGAGGGACATGAACACTGAAGCTTTCTTT
few	NA	TRBV28	TRBJ2-3	CASSFVGSTDTQYF	TGTGCCAGCAGTTTCGTCGGCAGCACAGATACGCAGTATTTT
many	NA	TRBV19	TRBJ2-6	CATPQGANVLTF	TGTGCCACCCCGCAGGGGGCCAACGTCCTGACTTTC
many	NA	TRBV20-1	TRBJ1-1	CSARDHSQPTEAFF	TGCAGTGCTAGAGATCACAGCCAGCCAACTGAAGCTTTCTTT
many	NA	TRBV4-1	TRBJ1-5	CASSFLPAGSPNQPQHF	TGCGCCAGCAGCTTTTTGCCAGCCGGGAGCCCTAATCAGCCCCAGCATTTT
NA	NA	TRBV12-3/TRBV12-4	TRBJ1-3	CASSSQGVSGNTIYF	TGTGCCAGCAGTTCGCAGGGCGTCTCTGGAAACACCATATATTTT
few	NA	TRBV5-6	TRBJ1-2	CASSLEYSYYGYTF	TGTGCCAGCAGCTTGGAGTACAGCTACTATGGCTACACCTTC
few	NA	TRBV20-1	TRBJ1-5	CSASEQGHQPQHF	TGCAGTGCTAGTGAACAGGGCCATCAGCCCCAGCATTTT
many	TRBD1	TRBV3-1	TRBJ2-1	CASSSRGGSGEQFF	TGTGCCAGCAGCTCGCGAGGGGGCAGCGGTGAGCAGTTCTTC
many	TRBD2	TRBV11-2	TRBJ2-3	CASSSAHLAGEDTQYF	TGTGCCAGCAGCTCCGCCCACCTAGCGGGGGAAGATACGCAGTATTTT
few	NA	TRBV7-3	TRBJ2-2	CASSQGTNTGELFF	TGTGCCAGCAGTCAAGGGACTAACACCGGGGAGCTGTTTTTT
NA	NA	TRBV20-1	TRBJ1-3	CSARAGSSGNTIYF	TGCAGTGCTAGAGCAGGCAGCTCTGGAAACACCATATATTTT
NA	NA	TRBV20-1	TRBJ1-2	CSASTGALNYGYTF	TGCAGTGCTAGCACGGGGGCGTTAAACTATGGCTACACCTTC
NA	TRBD2	TRBV28	TRBJ2-5	CASSLSPSGVLKTQYF	TGTGCCAGCAGTTTATCACCTAGCGGGGTTCTGAAGACCCAGTACTTC
NA	TRBD1	TRBV29-1	TRBJ2-3	CSVPKRTGAEDTQYF	TGCAGCGTTCCAAAACGAACAGGGGCTGAAGATACGCAGTATTTT
many	NA	TRBV24-1	TRBJ2-3	CATSDLEPGSTQYF	TGTGCCACCAGTGATTTGGAGCCTGGGTCTACGCAGTATTTT
many	TRBD2	TRBV7-2	TRBJ2-3	CASSARRAPLAGGFPDTQYF	TGTGCCAGCAGCGCCCGAAGAGCGCCACTAGCGGGGGGCTTCCCAGATACGCAGTATTTT
many	NA	TRBV9	TRBJ1-1	CASSDTSDTEAFF	TGTGCCAGCAGCGACACGTCCGACACTGAAGCTTTCTTT
few	NA	TRBV6-2/TRBV6-3	TRBJ1-6	CASSYLRMYGADSPLHF	TGTGCCAGCAGTTATCTTCGTATGTACGGGGCGGATTCACCCCTCCACTTT
NA	TRBD1	TRBV7-2	TRBJ2-5	CASSLLGDSQETQYF	TGTGCCAGCAGCTTACTAGGGGACAGCCAAGAGACCCAGTACTTC
many	NA	TRBV29-1	TRBJ1-5	CSVLFGGKSNQPQHF	TGCAGCGTTCTCTTCGGGGGGAAGAGCAATCAGCCCCAGCATTTT
few	NA	TRBV6-5	TRBJ1-1	CASSFNHMNTEAFF	TGTGCCAGCAGTTTTAACCATATGAACACTGAAGCTTTCTTT
NA	NA	TRBV5-5	TRBJ1-5	CASSLALNIAEGNQPQHF	TGTGCCAGCAGCTTGGCTCTCAATATCGCGGAAGGCAATCAGCCCCAGCATTTT
many	NA	TRBV4-3	TRBJ1-6	CASSATLQGSLHF	TGCGCCAGCAGCGCGACCCTACAGGGTTCCCTCCACTTT
many	TRBD2	TRBV2	TRBJ2-3	CASSRLAAQVTQYF	TGTGCCAGCAGTCGACTAGCGGCACAGGTTACGCAGTATTTT
many	TRBD1	TRBV29-1	TRBJ2-2	CSVDPGGGELFF	TGCAGCGTTGATCCAGGGGGCGGGGAGCTGTTTTTT
few	TRBD1	TRBV12-3/TRBV12-4	TRBJ1-6	CASSSPGQGESPLHF	TGTGCCAGCAGTTCCCCGGGACAGGGGGAATCACCCCTCCACTTT
many	NA	TRBV28	TRBJ1-5	CASSFQGSQPQHF	TGTGCCAGCAGTTTTCAGGGCAGCCAGCCCCAGCATTTT
once	NA	TRBV5-4	TRBJ1-1	CASSPRGFGAAFF	TGTGCCAGCAGCCCGAGGGGTTTTGGGGCTGCTTTCTTT
NA	NA	TRBV29-1	TRBJ2-7	CSVTWEQAYEQYF	TGCAGCGTGACATGGGAACAGGCGTACGAGCAGTACTTC